Listed below are T cell receptor beta chains from one sample, sequenced in a study of vaccination effects on CD4 cells after COVID-19. Clones were sequenced by immunoSEQ multiplex PCR, and TCRdb holds only the in-frame ones, with some missing. The repertoire holds tens of thousands of clones, around 72% seen once, with roughly 35% in the top ten. These receptors are not linked to any known antigen. The material was CD4+ T cells from PBMCs cultured with a peptide pool, obtained before COVID-19 vaccination. The receptors here all came from a human donor who had a prior SARS-CoV-2 infection. CDR3s include the opening cysteine and the closing phenylalanine or tryptophan. D genes are given only for firm matches. Not all rows give a size; the values are once, few, many and, for expanded clones, a class.

j_gene | d_gene | v_gene | abundance | CDR3aa | CDR3nt
TRBJ1-5 | TRBD1 | TRBV28 | few | CASSLWGQGFSNQPQHF | TGTGCCAGCAGTTTATGGGGACAGGGGTTTAGCAATCAGCCCCAGCATTTT
TRBJ2-2 | . | TRBV2 | . | CASSAHSGRNTGELFF | TGTGCCAGCAGTGCCCACAGCGGGCGGAACACCGGGGAGCTGTTTTTT
TRBJ2-7 | . | TRBV6-5 | . | CASSSGTGGFYEQYF | TGTGCCAGCAGCTCCGGGACGGGGGGCTTCTACGAGCAGTACTTC
TRBJ2-7 | . | TRBV7-9 | few | CASSLAGYYEQYF | TGTGCCAGCAGCTTGGCAGGCTACTACGAGCAGTACTTC
TRBJ2-3 | . | TRBV7-3 | . | CASSLTSAGVADTQYF | TGTGCCAGCAGCTTAACGTCTGCAGGCGTCGCAGATACGCAGTATTTT
TRBJ1-4 | TRBD1 | TRBV5-1 | . | CASSLHNRGRRTANEKLFF | TGCGCCAGCAGCTTACACAACAGGGGGCGCCGGACAGCTAATGAAAAACTGTTTTTT
TRBJ1-3 | . | TRBV27 | . | CASSFRPGGYTIYF | TGTGCCAGCAGCTTTCGACCGGGCGGATACACCATATATTTT
TRBJ2-7 | . | TRBV2 | . | CASSEQQTYEQYF | TGTGCCAGCAGTGAACAACAGACCTACGAGCAGTACTTC
TRBJ2-3 | TRBD2 | TRBV2 | . | CASSVLTSQNTQYF | TGTGCCAGCAGTGTACTGACTAGCCAGAATACGCAGTATTTT
TRBJ2-1 | . | TRBV9 | . | CASSSWAGLDNEQFF | TGTGCCAGCAGTTCATGGGCAGGGCTGGACAATGAGCAGTTCTTC
TRBJ1-2 | . | TRBV5-6 | once | CASSLGLNRESNYGYTF | TGTGCCAGCAGCTTGGGATTAAACAGGGAGTCTAACTATGGCTACACCTTC
TRBJ2-1 | TRBD1 | TRBV19 | few | CASSIRTGADNEQFF | TGTGCCAGTAGTATCAGGACAGGGGCGGATAATGAGCAGTTCTTC
TRBJ2-3 | . | TRBV7-8 | once | CASSSPPGRLRRDTQYF | TGTGCCAGCAGCTCACCCCCCGGCAGGCTGAGGAGGGATACGCAGTATTTT
TRBJ1-2 | . | TRBV5-1 | . | CASSLGPIANYGYTF | TGCGCCAGCAGCTTGGGACCCATAGCTAACTATGGCTACACCTTC
TRBJ1-1 | TRBD1 | TRBV9 | . | CASSVDTGGGTEAFF | TGTGCCAGCAGCGTAGACACAGGGGGCGGCACTGAAGCTTTCTTT
TRBJ1-1 | . | TRBV7-8 | . | CASSLVGNTEAFF | TGTGCCAGCAGCTTGGTTGGGAACACTGAAGCTTTCTTT
TRBJ2-1 | TRBD2 | TRBV15 | . | CATSRVGLAGGRHYNEQFF | TGTGCCACCAGCAGAGTGGGTCTAGCGGGGGGGAGACACTACAATGAGCAGTTCTTC
TRBJ2-7 | TRBD2 | TRBV10-3 | . | CAISESRDYNSYEQYF | TGTGCCATCAGTGAATCCCGGGACTACAACTCCTACGAGCAGTACTTC
TRBJ2-5 | . | TRBV9 | . | CASSAGEAQETQYF | TGTGCCAGCAGCGCAGGGGAGGCACAAGAGACCCAGTACTTC
TRBJ1-6 | TRBD1 | TRBV30 | . | CAWSPYRTGIADSPLHF | TGTGCCTGGAGCCCCTATAGGACAGGGATAGCTGATTCACCCCTCCACTTT
TRBJ2-2 | TRBD2 | TRBV7-9 | . | CASSLLPSGRNTGELFF | TGTGCCAGCAGCCTACTGCCTAGCGGGAGGAACACCGGGGAGCTGTTTTTT
TRBJ2-3 | . | TRBV18 | . | CASSPAARSTDTQYF | TGTGCCAGCTCACCAGCAGCGAGGAGCACAGATACGCAGTATTTT
TRBJ2-2 | TRBD2 | TRBV2 | . | CASSARAGGAVEELFF | TGTGCCAGCAGTGCCCGGGCGGGGGGCGCGGTGGAGGAGCTGTTTTTT